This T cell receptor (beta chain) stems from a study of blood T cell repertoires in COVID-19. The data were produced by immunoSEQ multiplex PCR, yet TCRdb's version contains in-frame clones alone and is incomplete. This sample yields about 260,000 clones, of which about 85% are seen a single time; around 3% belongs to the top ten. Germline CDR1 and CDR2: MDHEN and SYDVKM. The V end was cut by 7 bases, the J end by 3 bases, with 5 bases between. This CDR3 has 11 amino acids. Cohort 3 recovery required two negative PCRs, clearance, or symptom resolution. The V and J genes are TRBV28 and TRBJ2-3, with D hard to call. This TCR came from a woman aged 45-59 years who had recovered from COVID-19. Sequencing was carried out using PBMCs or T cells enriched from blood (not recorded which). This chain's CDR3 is CASKTTDTQYF. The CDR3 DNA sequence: TGTGCCAGCAAAACAACAGATACGCAGTATTTT.